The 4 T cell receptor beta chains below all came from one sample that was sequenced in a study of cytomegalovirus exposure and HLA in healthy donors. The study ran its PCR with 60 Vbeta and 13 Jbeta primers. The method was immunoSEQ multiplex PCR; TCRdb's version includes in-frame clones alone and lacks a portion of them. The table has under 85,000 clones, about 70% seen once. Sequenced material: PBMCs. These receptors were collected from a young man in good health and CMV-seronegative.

CDR3 coding DNA: TGTGCCAGCAGTTACTCGAGCGGTCTGAACACCGGGGAGCTGTTTTTT. Amino acid sequence: CASSYSSGLNTGELFF. V gene TRBV6-5 combines with J gene TRBJ2-2; tentative D call: TRBD2 (5 bases). Trimming shortened V by 0 bases and J by 1 base, and 9 bases separated the two germline ends. This CDR3 comprises 16 residues. Germline loops: CDR1 MNHEY, CDR2 SVGAGI.

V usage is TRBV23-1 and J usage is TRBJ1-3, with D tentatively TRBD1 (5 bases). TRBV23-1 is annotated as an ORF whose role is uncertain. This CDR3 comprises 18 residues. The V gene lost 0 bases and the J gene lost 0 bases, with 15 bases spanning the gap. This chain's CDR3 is CASSQSIAPDSSGNTIYF. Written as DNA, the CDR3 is TGCGCCAGCAGTCAATCTATTGCCCCTGACAGCTCTGGAAACACCATATATTTT.

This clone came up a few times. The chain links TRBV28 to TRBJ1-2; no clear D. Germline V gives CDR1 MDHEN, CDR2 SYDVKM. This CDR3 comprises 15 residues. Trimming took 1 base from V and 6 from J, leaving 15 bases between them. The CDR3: CASSLLGGGDDGYTF. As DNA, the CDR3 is TGTGCCAGCAGTTTATTGGGCGGAGGCGATGATGGCTACACCTTC.

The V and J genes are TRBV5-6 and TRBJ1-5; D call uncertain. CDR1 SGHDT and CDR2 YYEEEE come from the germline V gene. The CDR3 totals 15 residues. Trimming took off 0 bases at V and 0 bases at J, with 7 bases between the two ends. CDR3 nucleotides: TGTGCCAGCAGCTTGGAGGCGGATAGCAATCAGCCCCAGCATTTT. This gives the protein CASSLEADSNQPQHF. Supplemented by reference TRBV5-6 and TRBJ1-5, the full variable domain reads DAGVTQSPTHLIKTRGQQVTLRCSPKSGHDTVSWYQQALGQGPQFIFQYYEEEERQRGNFPDRFSGHQFPNYSSELNVNALLLGDSALYLCASSLEADSNQPQHFGDGTRLSIL.